This T cell receptor beta chain was sequenced in a study of CD8+CD57+ T cells in acquired aplastic anemia. Looking at the study overall: Around 3.2 ug was the average amount of DNA from sorted CD4+ and CD8+ cells. The study obtained 8.5 million to 12 million reads on average for CD4+ cells from healthy donors.

V was clipped by 3 bases and J by 6 bases, with 9 bases between them. CDR1 and CDR2 (germline): LNHDA, SQIVND (reference sequence). CDR3 length: 13 residues. Both TCR beta VDJ combination and CDR3 sequence profiling were carried out. Genomic DNA was the template for this profiling. A single record per CDR3 protein comes from TCRdb applying MiXCR to the reads. The repertoire holds 200,000 to 250,000 distinct CDR3 sequences, with roughly 35% as singletons. The specimen was sorted CD4+, CD8+, or CD8+CD57+ T cells (not recorded which) from PBMCs. The clonotype originates from a human donor in good health, serving as a control. The gene calls are TRBV19 and TRBJ2-1; D is unclear. Here the CDR3 DNA reads TGTGCCAGTAGTATTTCGGAAGTCAATGAGCAGTTCTTC. Its protein is CASSISEVNEQFF.